This T cell receptor beta chain was identified during a study of T cell repertoires in cytomegalovirus infection. Background on the study: Public TCR beta signatures marked donors with CMV infection and the matching HLA.

TCRdb redid the calling of the reads with MiXCR, one entry per CDR3 protein. The sample has hundreds of thousands of distinct CDR3 sequences; 30% to 40% are singletons. Germline V gives CDR1 SGHTA, CDR2 FQGNSA. The CDR3 sequence is 15 residues long. V was pared by 3 bases and J by 3 bases, with 5 bases of the junction left unmatched. Study-level points and caveats: The cumulative frequency of public TCR beta families distinguished individuals who carried CMV together with the relevant HLA.

This clonotype occurred a few times. Its antigen is still unknown. Sequenced material: cultured PBMCs, taken from culture after CMV antigen stimulation. The chain uses TRBV7-2 and TRBJ2-7, with 10 nucleotides matching TRBD2. This clonotype was obtained from a human donor in good health (CMV status not recorded). Some clones in this sample may be carry-over from other donors' samples. The CDR3 reads CASSFSASGSYEQYF. In DNA form, the CDR3 reads TGTGCCAGCAGCTTTAGTGCTAGCGGGAGCTACGAGCAGTACTTC.